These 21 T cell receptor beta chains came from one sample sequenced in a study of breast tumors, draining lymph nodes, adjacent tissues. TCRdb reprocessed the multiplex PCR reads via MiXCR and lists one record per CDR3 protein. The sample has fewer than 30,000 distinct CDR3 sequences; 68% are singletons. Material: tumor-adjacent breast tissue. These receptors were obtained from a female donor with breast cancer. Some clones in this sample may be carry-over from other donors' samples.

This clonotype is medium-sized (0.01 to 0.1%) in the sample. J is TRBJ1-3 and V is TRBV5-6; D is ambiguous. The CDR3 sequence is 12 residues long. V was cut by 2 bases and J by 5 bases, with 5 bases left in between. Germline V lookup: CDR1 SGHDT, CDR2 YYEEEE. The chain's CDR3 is CASSFQRNTIYF. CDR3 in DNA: TGTGCCAGCAGCTTTCAGCGAAACACCATATATTTT. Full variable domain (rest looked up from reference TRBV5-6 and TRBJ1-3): DAGVTQSPTHLIKTRGQQVTLRCSPKSGHDTVSWYQQALGQGPQFIFQYYEEEERQRGNFPDRFSGHQFPNYSSELNVNALLLGDSALYLCASSFQRNTIYFGEGSWLTVV.

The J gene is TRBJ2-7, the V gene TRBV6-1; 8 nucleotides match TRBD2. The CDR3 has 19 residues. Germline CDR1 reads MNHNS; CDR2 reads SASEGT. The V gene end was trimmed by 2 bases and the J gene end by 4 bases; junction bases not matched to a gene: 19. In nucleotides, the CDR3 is TGTGCCAGCAGTGAAACCCCCACAATTAGCGGGGAAGGATTTTACGAGCAGTACTTC. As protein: CASSETPTISGEGFYEQYF.

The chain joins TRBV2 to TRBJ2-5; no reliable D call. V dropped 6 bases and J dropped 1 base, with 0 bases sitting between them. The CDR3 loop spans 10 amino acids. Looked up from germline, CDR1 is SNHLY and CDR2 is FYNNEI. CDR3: CASSQETQYF. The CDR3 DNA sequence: TGTGCCAGCAGCCAAGAGACCCAGTACTTC.

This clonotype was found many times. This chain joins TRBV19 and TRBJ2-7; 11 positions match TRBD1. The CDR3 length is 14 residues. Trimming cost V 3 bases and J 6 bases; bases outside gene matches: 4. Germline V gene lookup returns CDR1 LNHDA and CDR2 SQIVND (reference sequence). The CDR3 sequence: CASSISGTGGEQYF. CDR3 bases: TGTGCCAGTAGTATCTCGGGGACAGGGGGCGAGCAGTACTTC.

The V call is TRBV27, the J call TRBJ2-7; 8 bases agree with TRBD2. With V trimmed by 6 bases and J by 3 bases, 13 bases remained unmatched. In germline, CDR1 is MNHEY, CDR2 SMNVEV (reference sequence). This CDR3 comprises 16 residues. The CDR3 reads CASRGDIAGPFYEQYF. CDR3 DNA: TGTGCCAGCAGGGGAGATATAGCGGGACCGTTCTACGAGCAGTACTTC.

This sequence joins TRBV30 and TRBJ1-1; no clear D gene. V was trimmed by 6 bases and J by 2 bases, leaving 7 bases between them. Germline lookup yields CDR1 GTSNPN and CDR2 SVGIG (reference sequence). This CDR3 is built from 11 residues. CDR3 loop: CACYINTEAFF. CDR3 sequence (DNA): TGTGCCTGTTACATTAACACTGAAGCTTTCTTT.

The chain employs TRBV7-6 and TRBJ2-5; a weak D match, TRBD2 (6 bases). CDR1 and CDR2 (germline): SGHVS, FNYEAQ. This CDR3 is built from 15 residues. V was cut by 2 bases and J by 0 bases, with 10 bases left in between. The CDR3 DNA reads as TGTGCCAGCAGCTTAAGCCGGGACTACCAAGAGACCCAGTACTTC. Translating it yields CASSLSRDYQETQYF.

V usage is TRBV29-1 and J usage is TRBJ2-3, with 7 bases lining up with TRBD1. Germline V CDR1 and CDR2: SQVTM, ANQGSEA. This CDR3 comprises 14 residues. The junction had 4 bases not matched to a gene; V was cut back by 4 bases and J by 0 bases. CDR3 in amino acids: CSVGSGQSTDTQYF. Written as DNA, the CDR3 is TGCAGCGTTGGGTCGGGACAGAGCACAGATACGCAGTATTTT.

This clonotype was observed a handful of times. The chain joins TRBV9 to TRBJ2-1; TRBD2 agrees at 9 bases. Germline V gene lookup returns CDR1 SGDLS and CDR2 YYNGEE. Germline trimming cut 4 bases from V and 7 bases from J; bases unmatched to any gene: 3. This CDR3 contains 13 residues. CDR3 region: CASSLAGVNEQFF. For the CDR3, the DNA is TGTGCCAGCAGCTTAGCGGGAGTAAATGAGCAGTTCTTC.

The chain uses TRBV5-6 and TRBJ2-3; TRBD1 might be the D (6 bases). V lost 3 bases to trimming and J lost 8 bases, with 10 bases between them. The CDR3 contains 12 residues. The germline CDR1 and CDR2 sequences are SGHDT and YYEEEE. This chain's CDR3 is CASSSSQGTQYF. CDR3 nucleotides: TGTGCCAGCAGCTCCTCACAGGGTACGCAGTATTTT.

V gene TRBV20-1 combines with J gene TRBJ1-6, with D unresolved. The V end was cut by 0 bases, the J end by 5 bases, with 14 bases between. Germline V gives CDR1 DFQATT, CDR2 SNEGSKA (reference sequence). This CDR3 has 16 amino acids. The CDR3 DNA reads TGCAGTGCTAGAGATTTACCTGACGGGGATAATTCACCCCTCCACTTT. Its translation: CSARDLPDGDNSPLHF.

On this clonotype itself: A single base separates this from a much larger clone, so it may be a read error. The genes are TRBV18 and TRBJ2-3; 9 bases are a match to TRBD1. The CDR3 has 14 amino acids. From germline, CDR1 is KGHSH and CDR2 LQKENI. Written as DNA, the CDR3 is TGTGCCAGCTCACCCACAGGGGGCTCCGATACGCGGTATTTT. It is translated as CASSPTGGSDTRYF.

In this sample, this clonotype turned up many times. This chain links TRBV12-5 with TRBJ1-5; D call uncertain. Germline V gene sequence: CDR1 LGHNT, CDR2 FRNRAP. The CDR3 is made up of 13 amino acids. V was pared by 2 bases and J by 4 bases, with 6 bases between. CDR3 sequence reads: CASGLTENQPQHF. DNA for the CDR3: TGTGCTAGTGGTTTGACAGAGAATCAGCCCCAGCATTTT. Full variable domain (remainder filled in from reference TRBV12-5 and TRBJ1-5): DARVTQTPRHKVTEMGQEVTMRCQPILGHNTVFWYRQTMMQGLELLAYFRNRAPLDDSGMPKDRFSAEMPDATLATLKIQPSEPRDSAVYFCASGLTENQPQHFGDGTRLSIL.

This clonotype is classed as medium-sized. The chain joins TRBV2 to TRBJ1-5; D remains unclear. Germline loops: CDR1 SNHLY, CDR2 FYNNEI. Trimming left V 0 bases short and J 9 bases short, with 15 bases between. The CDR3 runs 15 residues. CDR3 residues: CASSEAEAPGGPQHF. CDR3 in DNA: TGTGCCAGCAGTGAAGCCGAGGCACCGGGTGGGCCCCAGCATTTT.

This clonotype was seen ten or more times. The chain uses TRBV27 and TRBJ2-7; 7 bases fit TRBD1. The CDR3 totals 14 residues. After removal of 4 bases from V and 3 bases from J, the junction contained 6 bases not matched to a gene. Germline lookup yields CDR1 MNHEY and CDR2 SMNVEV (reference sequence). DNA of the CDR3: TGTGCCAGCAGTTATGACAGGGTAAGCTACGAGCAGTACTTC. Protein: CASSYDRVSYEQYF.

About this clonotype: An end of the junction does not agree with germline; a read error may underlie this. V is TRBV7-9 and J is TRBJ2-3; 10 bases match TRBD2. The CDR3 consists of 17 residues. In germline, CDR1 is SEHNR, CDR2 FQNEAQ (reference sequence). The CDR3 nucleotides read TGTGCCAGCAGCTTAGCCGGGACTAGCGCTAACACAGATGCGCAGTATTTT. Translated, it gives CASSLAGTSANTDAQYF.

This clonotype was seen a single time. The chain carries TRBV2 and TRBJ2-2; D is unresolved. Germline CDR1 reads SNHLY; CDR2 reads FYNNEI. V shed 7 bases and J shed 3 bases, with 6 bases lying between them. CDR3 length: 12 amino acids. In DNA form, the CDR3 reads TGTGCCAGCAAAACCGACACCGGGGAGCTGTTTTTT. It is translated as CASKTDTGELFF.

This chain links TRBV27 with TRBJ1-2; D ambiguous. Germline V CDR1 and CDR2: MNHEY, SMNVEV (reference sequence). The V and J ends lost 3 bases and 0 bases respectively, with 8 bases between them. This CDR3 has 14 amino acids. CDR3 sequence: CASSLKQPNYGYTF. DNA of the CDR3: TGTGCCAGCAGTTTGAAGCAACCTAACTATGGCTACACCTTC.

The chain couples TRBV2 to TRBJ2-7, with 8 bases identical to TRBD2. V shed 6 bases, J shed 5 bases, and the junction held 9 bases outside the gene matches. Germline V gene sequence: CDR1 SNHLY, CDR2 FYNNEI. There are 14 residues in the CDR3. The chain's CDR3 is CASSGTRVAHEQYF. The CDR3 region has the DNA TGTGCCAGCAGCGGGACTAGAGTGGCCCACGAGCAGTACTTC.

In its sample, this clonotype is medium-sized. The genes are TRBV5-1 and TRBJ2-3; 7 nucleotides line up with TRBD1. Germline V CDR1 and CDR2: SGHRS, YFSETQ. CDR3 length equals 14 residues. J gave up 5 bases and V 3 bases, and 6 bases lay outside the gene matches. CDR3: CASSSRQGGDTQYF. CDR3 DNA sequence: TGCGCCAGCAGCTCAAGACAGGGCGGAGATACGCAGTATTTT.

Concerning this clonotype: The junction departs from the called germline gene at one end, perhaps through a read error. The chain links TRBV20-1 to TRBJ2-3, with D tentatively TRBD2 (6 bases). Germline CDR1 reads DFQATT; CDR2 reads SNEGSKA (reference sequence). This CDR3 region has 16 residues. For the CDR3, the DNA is TGTATGACACCCCAATCGGGAGTGCGTAAGACAGATACGCAGTATTTT. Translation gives CMTPQSGVRKTDTQYF.